This T cell receptor beta chain was sequenced during a study of shared clonotypes between healthy human individuals. This clone was seen a single time. Measured with immunoSEQ multiplex PCR; TCRdb has only the in-frame clones, and not every one. The sample has about 510,000 clones; around 96% are singletons. V lost 5 bases, J lost 2 bases, and 10 bases lay in between. This CDR3 spans 13 amino acids. Germline V gene data show CDR1 as MNHEY and CDR2 as SMNVEV (reference sequence). The rearrangement uses TRBV27 and TRBJ2-7, with TRBD2 as a possible D gene (5 bases). Sequenced: naive CD4+ T cells sorted from blood. As for subset: CD45RA+ positively selected. The sequence derives from a woman between 25 and 40 years old in good health. The CDR3 DNA reads TGTGCCAGCAGTACACACGGGGCCTACGAGCAGTACTTC. Its translation: CASSTHGAYEQYF.